This TCR beta chain was retrieved from a study of STAT3 mutations in large granular lymphocyte leukemia. Findings and caveats of the study: At least one immunodominant TCR beta clonotype appeared in every T-cell large granular lymphocyte leukemia patient.

With respect to this clone: Its antigen is currently unknown.

Trimming removed 0 bases from V and 4 bases from J, with 25 bases in between. The germline CDR1 and CDR2 sequences are GTSNPN and SVGIG (reference sequence). The CDR3 has 19 residues. Profiled with immunoSEQ multiplex PCR; TCRdb holds only in-frame clones, not every one. The sample has fewer than 20,000 clones; about nine tenths are singletons. The rearrangement links TRBV30 to TRBJ2-1, with D perhaps being TRBD1 or TRBD2 (5 bases each). The receptor's source is a woman aged 45-65 years with T-cell large granular lymphocyte leukemia. Some clones in this sample may be carry-over from other donors' samples. Specimen: peripheral blood mononuclear cells. CDR3 bases: TGTGCCTGGAGTGTACTGGGGGTACAAAAGAGTCGGGGATACAATGAGCAGTTCTTC. As protein: CAWSVLGVQKSRGYNEQFF.